Listed below are T cell receptor beta chains from one sample, sequenced in a study of technical replicates of blood from a few donors. Libraries were prepared by immunoSEQ multiplex PCR; TCRdb keeps only in-frame clonotypes and omits some of them. The sample has about 80,000 clones; roughly 96% are singletons. Sequenced material: T cells isolated from PBMCs. Receptors were obtained from a human donor in good health. The CDR3 runs from the conserved cysteine through the conserved F or W. The D gene is left open where the match is weak. Some rows have no size entry. The others give once, few or many, or a class for an expanded clone.

clone_size: .
d_call: .
v_call: TRBV7-8
j_call: TRBJ2-5
cdr3_nt: TGTGCCAGCAGCTTAGCTGCGGTGGAGACCCAGTACTTC
cdr3_aa: CASSLAAVETQYF

clone_size: .
d_call: .
v_call: TRBV10-3
j_call: TRBJ2-2
cdr3_nt: TGTGCCATCAGTGACCGGGTTACCGGGGAGCTGTTTTTT
cdr3_aa: CAISDRVTGELFF

clone_size: .
d_call: .
v_call: TRBV6-5
j_call: TRBJ1-6
cdr3_nt: TGTGCCAGTCTGGACATGCTTAGGTTGGCCCTCCACTTT
cdr3_aa: CASLDMLRLALHF

clone_size: .
d_call: TRBD2
v_call: TRBV10-2
j_call: TRBJ2-5
cdr3_nt: TGCGCCAGCAGTAAAGGACTAGCGGGAGATAAAGAGACCCAGTACTTC
cdr3_aa: CASSKGLAGDKETQYF

clone_size: .
d_call: .
v_call: TRBV9
j_call: TRBJ1-5
cdr3_nt: TGTGCCAGCAGCCCTGGGACTCTAGTACTGGATCAGCCCCAGCATTTT
cdr3_aa: CASSPGTLVLDQPQHF

clone_size: .
d_call: .
v_call: TRBV4-1
j_call: TRBJ2-1
cdr3_nt: TGCGCCAGCAGCCAAGAGGGGCTAGCGCGTTACAATGAGCAGTTCTTC
cdr3_aa: CASSQEGLARYNEQFF

clone_size: .
d_call: .
v_call: TRBV7-8
j_call: TRBJ2-4
cdr3_nt: TGTGCCAGCAGCTTGTCACGGGATAGGAACATTCAGTACTTC
cdr3_aa: CASSLSRDRNIQYF

clone_size: .
d_call: TRBD2
v_call: TRBV6-6
j_call: TRBJ2-7
cdr3_nt: TGTGCCAGCAGTACGTTGACTAGCGGGTGGGGGGAGCAGTACTTC
cdr3_aa: CASSTLTSGWGEQYF

clone_size: .
d_call: TRBD2
v_call: TRBV9
j_call: TRBJ2-3
cdr3_nt: TGTGCCAGCAGCGTAGAGGGACTAGGTGGCACAGATACGCAGTATTTT
cdr3_aa: CASSVEGLGGTDTQYF

clone_size: .
d_call: TRBD1
v_call: TRBV10-3
j_call: TRBJ1-2
cdr3_nt: TGTGCCATCCTAAAGACAGGGGAGGACTATGGCTACACCTTC
cdr3_aa: CAILKTGEDYGYTF

clone_size: .
d_call: TRBD2
v_call: TRBV5-4
j_call: TRBJ2-2
cdr3_nt: TGTGCCAGCAGCTTGGGGGCGGGAGGTTACGGGGAGCTGTTTTTT
cdr3_aa: CASSLGAGGYGELFF

clone_size: .
d_call: .
v_call: TRBV30
j_call: TRBJ1-2
cdr3_nt: TGTGCCTGCGCAGGACATTTTAACTATGGCTACACCTTC
cdr3_aa: CACAGHFNYGYTF

clone_size: .
d_call: .
v_call: TRBV18
j_call: TRBJ1-1
cdr3_nt: TGTGCCAGCTCACCACCGGCAGGGGAAGCTTTCTTT
cdr3_aa: CASSPPAGEAFF

clone_size: .
d_call: TRBD2
v_call: TRBV5-1
j_call: TRBJ2-1
cdr3_nt: TGCGCCAGCAGCTCGGGACTAGCGGGAGTAAATGAGCAGTTCTTC
cdr3_aa: CASSSGLAGVNEQFF

clone_size: .
d_call: TRBD2
v_call: TRBV5-1
j_call: TRBJ2-1
cdr3_nt: TGCGCCAGCACCATCGATTCCGGGACTAGGAACAATGAGCAGTTCTTC
cdr3_aa: CASTIDSGTRNNEQFF

clone_size: .
d_call: .
v_call: TRBV11-2
j_call: TRBJ2-5
cdr3_nt: TGTGCCAGCAGCTTATCCCGGACAATCGGGACCCAGTACTTC
cdr3_aa: CASSLSRTIGTQYF

clone_size: .
d_call: .
v_call: TRBV5-1
j_call: TRBJ2-4
cdr3_nt: TGCGCCAGCAGCTTGATCTCAGGGGATGTTAACATTCAGTACTTC
cdr3_aa: CASSLISGDVNIQYF

clone_size: .
d_call: .
v_call: TRBV21-1
j_call: TRBJ1-2
cdr3_nt: TGTGCCAGCAGCAAATTGGAAGGGGGCGCACCTGGCTACACCTTC
cdr3_aa: CASSKLEGGAPGYTF

clone_size: once
d_call: .
v_call: TRBV7-3
j_call: TRBJ2-3
cdr3_nt: TGTGCCAGCAGCTTAACAGGGAGCGGAGATACGCAGTATTTT
cdr3_aa: CASSLTGSGDTQYF

clone_size: .
d_call: TRBD1
v_call: TRBV27
j_call: TRBJ1-2
cdr3_nt: TGTGCCAGCAGCTCACCTTTGACAGGGATCCATGGCTACACCTTC
cdr3_aa: CASSSPLTGIHGYTF

clone_size: .
d_call: TRBD1
v_call: TRBV4-1
j_call: TRBJ1-2
cdr3_nt: TGCGCCAGCAGCTCAAGGTTTACAGGGGGCCAGGGCTACACCTTC
cdr3_aa: CASSSRFTGGQGYTF

clone_size: .
d_call: TRBD1
v_call: TRBV5-4
j_call: TRBJ1-1
cdr3_nt: TGTGCCAGCAGCTTGGGGCAGGGGGGAACTGAAGCTTTCTTT
cdr3_aa: CASSLGQGGTEAFF

clone_size: .
d_call: .
v_call: TRBV14
j_call: TRBJ1-4
cdr3_nt: TGTGCCAGCAGCCAGGTGGGATCGGGGGAAAAACTGTTTTTT
cdr3_aa: CASSQVGSGEKLFF

clone_size: .
d_call: .
v_call: TRBV4-3
j_call: TRBJ1-4
cdr3_nt: TGCGCCAGCAGCCAAGATGCAGGATCCAATGAAAAACTGTTTTTT
cdr3_aa: CASSQDAGSNEKLFF

clone_size: .
d_call: TRBD2
v_call: TRBV18
j_call: TRBJ2-7
cdr3_nt: TGTGCCAGCTCACCAAAAACCCAGTCGGGGGGGGAGCAGTACTTC
cdr3_aa: CASSPKTQSGGEQYF

clone_size: once
d_call: .
v_call: TRBV19
j_call: TRBJ1-2
cdr3_nt: TGTGCCAGTAGTATAAGGGAAGCGGTTAACTATGGCTACACCTTC
cdr3_aa: CASSIREAVNYGYTF

clone_size: once
d_call: .
v_call: TRBV7-2
j_call: TRBJ2-7
cdr3_nt: TGTGCCAGCAGCAGCCCGGACAGTTCCTACGAGCAGTACTTC
cdr3_aa: CASSSPDSSYEQYF

clone_size: .
d_call: .
v_call: TRBV6-5
j_call: TRBJ2-2
cdr3_nt: TGTGCCAGCAGTCAGGCGAACACCGGGGAGCTGTTTTTT
cdr3_aa: CASSQANTGELFF

clone_size: .
d_call: .
v_call: TRBV27
j_call: TRBJ1-2
cdr3_nt: TGTGCCAGCAGTTTATTCCAGGGCAATGGCTACACCTTC
cdr3_aa: CASSLFQGNGYTF

clone_size: .
d_call: .
v_call: TRBV19
j_call: TRBJ2-1
cdr3_nt: TGTGCCAGTAGTCGCGGTCTTTCCTACAATGAGCAGTTCTTC
cdr3_aa: CASSRGLSYNEQFF

clone_size: once
d_call: .
v_call: TRBV10-3
j_call: TRBJ1-1
cdr3_nt: TGTGCCATCAGTGCGGGGACTGAAGCTTTCTTT
cdr3_aa: CAISAGTEAFF

clone_size: .
d_call: TRBD2
v_call: TRBV11-2
j_call: TRBJ2-7
cdr3_nt: TGTGCCAGCAGCTTAACTAGCGGGAGGTCTTCCTACGAGCAGTACTTC
cdr3_aa: CASSLTSGRSSYEQYF

clone_size: .
d_call: .
v_call: TRBV5-4
j_call: TRBJ1-2
cdr3_nt: TGTGCCAGCAGCTTCCCCGGGAGGGGTGTCGTCGGCTACACCTTC
cdr3_aa: CASSFPGRGVVGYTF

clone_size: .
d_call: .
v_call: TRBV9
j_call: TRBJ2-3
cdr3_nt: TGTGCCAGCAGCGTAGTAGTAGGCACAGATACGCAGTATTTT
cdr3_aa: CASSVVVGTDTQYF

clone_size: .
d_call: TRBD2
v_call: TRBV7-2
j_call: TRBJ2-3
cdr3_nt: TGTGCCAGCAGCTTAGTTGCGGGGGGCACAGATACGCAGTATTTT
cdr3_aa: CASSLVAGGTDTQYF

clone_size: .
d_call: TRBD2
v_call: TRBV7-7
j_call: TRBJ2-3
cdr3_nt: TGTGCCAGCAGCTCCGCACCCCCTGGACTAGCGGGAGGAGATACGCAGTATTTT
cdr3_aa: CASSSAPPGLAGGDTQYF

clone_size: once
d_call: TRBD1
v_call: TRBV27
j_call: TRBJ1-1
cdr3_nt: TGTGCCAGCAGTTTCTCGGGACAGGGGGCTGAAGCTTTCTTT
cdr3_aa: CASSFSGQGAEAFF

clone_size: .
d_call: TRBD1
v_call: TRBV27
j_call: TRBJ2-1
cdr3_nt: TGTGCCAGCAGTCTGACAGGGCGAGGGTACAATGAGCAGTTCTTC
cdr3_aa: CASSLTGRGYNEQFF

clone_size: .
d_call: .
v_call: TRBV21-1
j_call: TRBJ2-7
cdr3_nt: TGTGCCAGCAGCAATCTCACCGGGACTTCGCTAGCCTCATTCGACGAGCAGTACTTC
cdr3_aa: CASSNLTGTSLASFDEQYF

clone_size: .
d_call: .
v_call: TRBV19
j_call: TRBJ1-1
cdr3_nt: TGTGCCAGTAGTCTCGCTACAGGGATGAATACTGAAGCTTTCTTT
cdr3_aa: CASSLATGMNTEAFF

clone_size: .
d_call: TRBD1
v_call: TRBV29-1
j_call: TRBJ1-1
cdr3_nt: TGCAGCGTTCGTGACAGGGGGCCGTCTGAAGCTTTCTTT
cdr3_aa: CSVRDRGPSEAFF

clone_size: few
d_call: .
v_call: TRBV6-4
j_call: TRBJ2-1
cdr3_nt: TGTGCCAGCAGTGAAGTTCTAGGGTCCCTCGCGGGGAATGAGCAGTTCTTC
cdr3_aa: CASSEVLGSLAGNEQFF

clone_size: .
d_call: TRBD2
v_call: TRBV7-3
j_call: TRBJ2-1
cdr3_nt: TGTGCCAGCAGCTTAACCCCGCTAGCGGGAGGGTCAACCTACAATGAGCAGTTCTTC
cdr3_aa: CASSLTPLAGGSTYNEQFF

clone_size: .
d_call: TRBD1
v_call: TRBV5-6
j_call: TRBJ1-4
cdr3_nt: TGTGCCAGCAGCTGGGACAGGGGAACTAATGAAAAACTGTTTTTT
cdr3_aa: CASSWDRGTNEKLFF

clone_size: .
d_call: TRBD1
v_call: TRBV5-1
j_call: TRBJ1-4
cdr3_nt: TGCGCCAGCAGCTTGCGAAGACAGGGGAAAAATGAAAAACTGTTTTTT
cdr3_aa: CASSLRRQGKNEKLFF

clone_size: .
d_call: TRBD1
v_call: TRBV7-3
j_call: TRBJ1-1
cdr3_nt: TGTGCCAGCAGCGCGACAGGGGGCCGGGACGCTGAAGCTTTCTTT
cdr3_aa: CASSATGGRDAEAFF

clone_size: .
d_call: .
v_call: TRBV4-1
j_call: TRBJ2-1
cdr3_nt: TGCGCCAGCAGCCCCACACTGGAAACAGGGAAGTTCTTC
cdr3_aa: CASSPTLETGKFF

clone_size: .
d_call: .
v_call: TRBV14
j_call: TRBJ2-1
cdr3_nt: TGTGCCAGCAGCCAAGATATAGTAAATGAGCAGTTCTTC
cdr3_aa: CASSQDIVNEQFF

clone_size: once
d_call: .
v_call: TRBV27
j_call: TRBJ2-7
cdr3_nt: TGTGCCAGCAGTCCAGGGGCCTCCCTGTCCTACGAGCAGTACTTC
cdr3_aa: CASSPGASLSYEQYF

clone_size: .
d_call: .
v_call: TRBV7-2
j_call: TRBJ2-7
cdr3_nt: TGTGCCAGCAGCTTAGGCGGAGGGGTGTACGAGCAGTACTTC
cdr3_aa: CASSLGGGVYEQYF

clone_size: .
d_call: TRBD1
v_call: TRBV14
j_call: TRBJ2-3
cdr3_nt: TGTGCCAGCACGTCGACAGGGGCGGGAGATACGCAGTATTTT
cdr3_aa: CASTSTGAGDTQYF

clone_size: .
d_call: .
v_call: TRBV13
j_call: TRBJ2-7
cdr3_nt: TGTGCCAGCAGCTTAACCGGTGCCGAGCAGTACTTC
cdr3_aa: CASSLTGAEQYF